The 3 T cell receptor beta chains in this list originate from one sample, sequenced in a study of shared clonotypes between healthy human individuals. Some clones are missing from TCRdb's copy, which holds only in-frame ones; the method was immunoSEQ multiplex PCR. The sample comprises hundreds of thousands of clones, around 72% of which are singletons, and more than 1.5% rests with the top ten. Specimen: memory CD4+ T cells sorted from blood. Subset given: CD45RA-negative fraction. Receptors were obtained from a woman in her 30s in good health.

This chain links TRBV5-1 with TRBJ2-5; 11 bases are a match to TRBD1. The CDR3 extends over 16 amino acids. V lost 4 bases and J lost 4; bases outside the gene matches: 9. CDR1 and CDR2 from the germline V gene are SGHRS and YFSETQ. CDR3 loop: CASSNGQGAPVETQYF. The CDR3 DNA follows: TGCGCCAGCAGCAACGGACAGGGGGCACCGGTAGAGACCCAGTACTTC.

V usage is TRBV2 and J usage is TRBJ2-1, with TRBD1 matching over 7 bases. The germline V gene encodes CDR1 SNHLY and CDR2 FYNNEI. The CDR3 extends over 14 amino acids. V shed 6 bases, J shed 4 bases, and the junction held 6 bases outside the gene matches. The CDR3 loop is CASSRGTEYNEQFF. The CDR3 nucleotides read TGTGCCAGCAGCCGAGGGACAGAATACAATGAGCAGTTCTTC.

This chain links TRBV18 with TRBJ2-1, with TRBD1 matching 7 bases. This CDR3 has 15 amino acids. V lost 2 bases to trimming and J lost 6 bases; unmatched junction nucleotides: 7. Germline V lookup: CDR1 KGHSH, CDR2 LQKENI. CDR3 nucleotides: TGTGCCAGCTCACCAAATAGGGACAGTGGCAATGAGCAGTTCTTC. The encoded protein is CASSPNRDSGNEQFF.